This T cell receptor beta chain was identified during a study of T cell responses to AZD1222 COVID-19 vaccine (dated by TCRdb to the early 2020s). In the study overall: AZD1222 recipients given second doses at about 4 weeks or at about 12 weeks were pooled, since spike-specific TCR depth and breadth were not found to differ between the two schedules. A total of 230 to 250 trial participants underwent TCR sequencing, of whom about 200 had received two doses of AZD1222 and about 25 had received two doses of the MenACWY control vaccine. Trial participants were enrolled by age into 18-55, 56-69 and 70-plus year subgroups, with around 150, 28 and 57 TCR-sequenced participants respectively.

The CDR3 regions of human TCRbeta chains were analyzed by immunosequencing. The authors' analysis ran thus. Repertoire TCRs were matched against a reference library of SARS-CoV-2-specific TCRs generated with the MIRA antigen-specificity platform. Breadth meant the fraction of unique TCRs that were SARS-CoV-2-associated, whereas depth meant the fraction of total T cells that were SARS-CoV-2-associated. Using the MIRA data, each spike-specific TCR was mapped to the spike region that the TCR reacts to and placed in a CD4 or CD8 class. Log10-transformed breadth and depth values were compared by one-way ANOVA with Sidak's multiple comparisons tests. The source is immuneACCESS, and TCRdb retained only in-frame sequences with V and J called. Part of the clones is not carried over; for the studies checked, unresolved V genes explain less than half of this, and the remainder is unexplained. V and J calls and clone size come straight from that table; D and trimming were deduced from the DNA. A total of 150,000 or so clones appear in this sample, roughly nine tenths of them only once. Of the sample, approximately 17% falls within the top ten clones.

Including cysteine and phenylalanine, the CDR3 has 12 amino acids. The kept DNA is CDR3 alone, 36 bases in frame from the first base. CDR1 and CDR2 were assigned from the germline V gene (reference sequence) as SGHNT and YYREEE. V is cut by 0 bases and J by 2 bases, and the space between the germline ends is 3 bases. This clone was picked up a small number of times. This clone's antigen is unknown. The sample holds no much larger clone one base away, and base qualities are not on file. At the DNA level, this CDR3 is encoded by other sequences in the same sample as well. What the study reported, not specific to this receptor: Epitopes outside the regions mutated in the B.1.351 and B.1.1.7 variants were reportedly recognized by nearly half of the unique spike-specific TCRs. After two AZD1222 doses, both the breadth and the depth of spike-specific TCRs were significantly higher than at day 0 and than in MenACWY recipients. The vaccine-associated CD4 TCRs covered the entire spike protein, and the dominant responses fell in regions 160-218 and 743-854. Because no samples from the day 14 peak response were available, repertoires could be characterized only after the peak T cell response. Conclusions about previously exposed vaccinees are limited, since just a handful of AZD1222 recipients were seropositive for SARS-CoV-2 at baseline. In the small 56-69-year group, the increase in depth fell short of significance, most likely because of low power. Participants were mostly white British, with more females than males. The authors suggested clonal diversity may have been underestimated.

The label giving this sample's time point can be read as: baseline before first vaccination. Vaccinee samples came from UK trials COV001 and COV002, including a single-blind randomized controlled phase 2/3 trial of AZD1222 (ChAdOx1 nCoV-19) in healthy adults. For TCRbeta chain sequencing, PBMC samples from trial participants were taken at day 0 and at day 28 after the second dose. This clonotype was obtained from an adult in good health. Source: peripheral blood, taken on day 0 of AZD1222 vaccination. This receptor chain uses TRBV5-4 and TRBJ2-7; the D gene identity is not certain. The CDR3 reads CASSLGTYEQYF. The DNA sequence is given as TGTGCCAGCAGCTTGGGGACCTACGAGCAGTACTTC.